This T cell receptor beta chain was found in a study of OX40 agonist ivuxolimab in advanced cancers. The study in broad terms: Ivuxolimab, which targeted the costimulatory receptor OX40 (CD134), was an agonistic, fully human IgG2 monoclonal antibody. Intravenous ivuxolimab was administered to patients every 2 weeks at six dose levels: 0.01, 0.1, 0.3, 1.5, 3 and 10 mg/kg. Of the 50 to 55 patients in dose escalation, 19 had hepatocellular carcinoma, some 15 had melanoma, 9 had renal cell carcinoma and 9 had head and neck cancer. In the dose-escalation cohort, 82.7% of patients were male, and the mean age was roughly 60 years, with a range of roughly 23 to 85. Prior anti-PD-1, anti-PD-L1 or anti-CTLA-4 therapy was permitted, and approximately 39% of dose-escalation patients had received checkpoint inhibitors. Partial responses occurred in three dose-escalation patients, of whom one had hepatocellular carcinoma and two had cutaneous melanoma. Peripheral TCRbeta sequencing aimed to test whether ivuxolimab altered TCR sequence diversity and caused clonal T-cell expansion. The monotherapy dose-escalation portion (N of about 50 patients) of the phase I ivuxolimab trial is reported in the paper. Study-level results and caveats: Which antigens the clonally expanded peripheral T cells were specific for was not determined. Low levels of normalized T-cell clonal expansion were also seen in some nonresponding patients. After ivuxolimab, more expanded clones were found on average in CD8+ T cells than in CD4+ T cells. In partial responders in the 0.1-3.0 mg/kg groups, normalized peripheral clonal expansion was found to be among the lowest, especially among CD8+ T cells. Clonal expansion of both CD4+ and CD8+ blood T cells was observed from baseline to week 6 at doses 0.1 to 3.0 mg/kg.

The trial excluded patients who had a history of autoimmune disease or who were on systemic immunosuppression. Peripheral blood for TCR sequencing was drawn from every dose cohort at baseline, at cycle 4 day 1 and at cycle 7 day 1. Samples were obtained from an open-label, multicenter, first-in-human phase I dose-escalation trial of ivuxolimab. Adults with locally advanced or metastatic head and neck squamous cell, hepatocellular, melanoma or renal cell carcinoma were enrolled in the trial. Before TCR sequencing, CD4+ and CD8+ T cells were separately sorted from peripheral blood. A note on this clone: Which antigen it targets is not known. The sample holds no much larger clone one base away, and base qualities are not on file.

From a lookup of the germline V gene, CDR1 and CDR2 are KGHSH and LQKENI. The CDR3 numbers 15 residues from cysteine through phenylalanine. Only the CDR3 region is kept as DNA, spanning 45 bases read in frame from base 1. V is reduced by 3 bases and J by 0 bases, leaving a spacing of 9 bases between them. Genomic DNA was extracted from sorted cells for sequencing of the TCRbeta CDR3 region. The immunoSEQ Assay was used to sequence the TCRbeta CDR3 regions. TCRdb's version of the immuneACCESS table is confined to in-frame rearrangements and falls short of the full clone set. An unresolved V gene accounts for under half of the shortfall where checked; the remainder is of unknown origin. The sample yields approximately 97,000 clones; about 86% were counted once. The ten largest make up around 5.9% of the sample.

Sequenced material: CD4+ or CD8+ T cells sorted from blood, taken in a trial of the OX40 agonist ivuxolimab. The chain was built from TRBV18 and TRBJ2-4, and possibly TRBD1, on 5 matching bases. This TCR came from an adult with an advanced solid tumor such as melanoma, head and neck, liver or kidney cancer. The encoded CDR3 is CASSPLGVAKNIQYF. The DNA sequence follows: TGTGCCAGCTCACCCCTAGGGGTAGCCAAAAACATTCAGTACTTC.